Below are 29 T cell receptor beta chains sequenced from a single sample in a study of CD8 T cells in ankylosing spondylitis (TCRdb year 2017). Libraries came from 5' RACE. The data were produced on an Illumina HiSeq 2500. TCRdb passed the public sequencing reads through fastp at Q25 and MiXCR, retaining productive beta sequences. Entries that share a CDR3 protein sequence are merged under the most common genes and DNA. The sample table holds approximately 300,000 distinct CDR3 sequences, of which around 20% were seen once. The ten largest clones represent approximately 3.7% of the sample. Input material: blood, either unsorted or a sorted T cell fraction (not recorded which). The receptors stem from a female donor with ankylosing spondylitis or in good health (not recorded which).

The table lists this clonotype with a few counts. CDR3 sequence: CAISDGRTNTGELFF. CDR3 bases: TGTGCCATCAGTGATGGGCGGACGAACACCGGGGAGCTGTTTTTT. The rearrangement joins TRBV10-3 to TRBJ2-2; D gene unclear. Trimming removed 3 bases from V and 0 bases from J, with 8 bases in between. The CDR3 is 15 amino acids. The V gene's germline CDR1 is ENHRY and CDR2 SYGVKD.

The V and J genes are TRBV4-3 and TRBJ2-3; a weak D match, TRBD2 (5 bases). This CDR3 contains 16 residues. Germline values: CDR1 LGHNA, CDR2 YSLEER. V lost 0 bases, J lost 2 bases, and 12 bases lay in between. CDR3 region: CASSQDPPSNTDTQYF. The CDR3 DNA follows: TGCGCCAGCAGCCAAGATCCCCCTAGCAACACAGATACGCAGTATTTT.

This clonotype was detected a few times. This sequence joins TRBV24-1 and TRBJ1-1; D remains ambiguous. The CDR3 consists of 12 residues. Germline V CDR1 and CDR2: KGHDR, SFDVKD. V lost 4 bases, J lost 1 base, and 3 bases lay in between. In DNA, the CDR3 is TGTGCCACCAGTGACGGGAACACTGAAGCTTTCTTT. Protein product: CATSDGNTEAFF.

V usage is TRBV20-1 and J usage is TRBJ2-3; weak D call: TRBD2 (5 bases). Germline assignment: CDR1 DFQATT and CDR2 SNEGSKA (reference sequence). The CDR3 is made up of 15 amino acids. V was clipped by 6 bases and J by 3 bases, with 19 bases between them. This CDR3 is CSALLAGRGTDTQYF. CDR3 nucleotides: TGCAGTGCCCTCCTCGCGGGCCGCGGAACAGATACGCAGTATTTT.

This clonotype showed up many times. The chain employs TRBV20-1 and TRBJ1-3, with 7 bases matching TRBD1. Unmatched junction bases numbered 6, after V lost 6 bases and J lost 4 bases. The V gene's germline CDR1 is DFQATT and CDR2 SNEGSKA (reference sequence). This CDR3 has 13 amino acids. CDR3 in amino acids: CSARQGWGNTIYF. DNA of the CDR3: TGCAGTGCCCGACAGGGATGGGGAAACACCATATATTTT.

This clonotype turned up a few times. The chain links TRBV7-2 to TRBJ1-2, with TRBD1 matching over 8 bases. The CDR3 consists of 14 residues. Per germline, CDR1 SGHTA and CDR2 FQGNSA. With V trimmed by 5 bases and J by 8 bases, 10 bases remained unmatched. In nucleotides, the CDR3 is TGTGCCAGCAGCCGCGCCGGACAGGGAAGAGGCTACACCTTC. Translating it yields CASSRAGQGRGYTF.

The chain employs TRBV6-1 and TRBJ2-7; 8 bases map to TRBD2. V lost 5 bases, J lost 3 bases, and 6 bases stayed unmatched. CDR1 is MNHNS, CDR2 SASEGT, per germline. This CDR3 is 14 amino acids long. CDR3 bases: TGTGCCAGCAGTCCCGGACTAGCCGGCTACGAGCAGTACTTC. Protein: CASSPGLAGYEQYF.

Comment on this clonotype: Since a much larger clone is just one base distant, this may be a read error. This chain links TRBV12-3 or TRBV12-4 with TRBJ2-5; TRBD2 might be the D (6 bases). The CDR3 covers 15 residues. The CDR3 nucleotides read TGTGCCAGCAGTGATCGCCCGGGACTCCAAGAGTCCCAGTACTTC. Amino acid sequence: CASSDRPGLQESQYF.

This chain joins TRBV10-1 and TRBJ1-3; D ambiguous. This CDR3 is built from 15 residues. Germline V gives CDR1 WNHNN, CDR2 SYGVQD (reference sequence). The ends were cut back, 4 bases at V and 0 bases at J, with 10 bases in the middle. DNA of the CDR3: TGCGCCAGCAGTGTGGAGGTGTGCTCTGGAAACACCATATATTTT. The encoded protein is CASSVEVCSGNTIYF.

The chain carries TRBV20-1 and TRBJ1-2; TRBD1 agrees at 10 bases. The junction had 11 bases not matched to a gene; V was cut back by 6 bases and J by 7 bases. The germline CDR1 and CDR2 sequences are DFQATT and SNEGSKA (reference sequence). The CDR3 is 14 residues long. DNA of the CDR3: TGCAGTGCCAAGATGGACAGGGGGGCTGGTGGCTACACCTTC. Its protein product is CSAKMDRGAGGYTF.

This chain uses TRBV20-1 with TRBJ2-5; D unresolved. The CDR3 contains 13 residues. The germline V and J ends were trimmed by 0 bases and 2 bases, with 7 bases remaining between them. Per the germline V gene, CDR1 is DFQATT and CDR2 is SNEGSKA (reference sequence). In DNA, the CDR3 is TGCAGTGCTAGAGATGAGGATCAAGAGACCCAGTACTTC. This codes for CSARDEDQETQYF.

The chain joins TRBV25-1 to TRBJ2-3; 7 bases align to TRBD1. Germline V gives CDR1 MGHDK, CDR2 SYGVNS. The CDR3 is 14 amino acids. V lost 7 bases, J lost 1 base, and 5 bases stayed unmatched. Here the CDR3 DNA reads TGTGCCAGCAAAGACAGGGCCGGCACAGATACGCAGTATTTT. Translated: CASKDRAGTDTQYF.

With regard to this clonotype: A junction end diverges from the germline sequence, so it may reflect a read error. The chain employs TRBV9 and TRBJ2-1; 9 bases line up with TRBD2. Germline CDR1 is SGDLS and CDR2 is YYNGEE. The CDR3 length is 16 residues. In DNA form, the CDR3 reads TGTGCCAGCAGCGTAAGCGGGAGGATGGGTTACAATGAGCAGTTTTTC. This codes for CASSVSGRMGYNEQFF. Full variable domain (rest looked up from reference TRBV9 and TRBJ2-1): DSGVTQTPKHLITATGQRVTLRCSPRSGDLSVYWYQQSLDQGLQFLIQYYNGEERAKGNILERFSAQQFPDLHSELNLSSLELGDSALYFCASSVSGRMGYNEQFFGPGTRLTVL.

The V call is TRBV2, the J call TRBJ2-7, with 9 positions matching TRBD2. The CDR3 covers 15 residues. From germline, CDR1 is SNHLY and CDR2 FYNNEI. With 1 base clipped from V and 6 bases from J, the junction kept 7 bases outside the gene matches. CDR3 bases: TGTGCCAGCAGTGAAGGGGGCGGGAGGGGATTCGAGCAGTACTTC. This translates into CASSEGGGRGFEQYF.

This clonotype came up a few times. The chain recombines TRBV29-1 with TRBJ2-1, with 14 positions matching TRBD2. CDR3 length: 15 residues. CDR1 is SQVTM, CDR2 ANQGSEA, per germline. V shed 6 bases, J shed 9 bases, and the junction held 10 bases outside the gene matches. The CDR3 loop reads CSVAQTSGRAAEQFF. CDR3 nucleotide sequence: TGCAGCGTCGCCCAGACTAGCGGGAGGGCCGCTGAGCAGTTCTTC.

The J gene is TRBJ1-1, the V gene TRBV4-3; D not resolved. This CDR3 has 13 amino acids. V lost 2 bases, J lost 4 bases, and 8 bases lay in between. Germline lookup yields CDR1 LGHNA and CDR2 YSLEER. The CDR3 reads CASSQFSRTEAFF. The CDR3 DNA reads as TGCGCCAGCAGCCAATTCTCCCGCACTGAAGCTTTCTTT.

The DNA of the CDR3 is TGTGCCAGCAGCAGAGCCAGCGGTGAGCAGTTCTTC. This gives the protein CASSRASGEQFF. This sequence joins TRBV6-5 and TRBJ2-1, with a weak D call TRBD2 (5 bases). This CDR3 region has 12 residues. CDR1 and CDR2 from the germline V gene are MNHEY and SVGAGI. Deletions cut 6 bases from V and 9 bases from J, with 12 bases between.

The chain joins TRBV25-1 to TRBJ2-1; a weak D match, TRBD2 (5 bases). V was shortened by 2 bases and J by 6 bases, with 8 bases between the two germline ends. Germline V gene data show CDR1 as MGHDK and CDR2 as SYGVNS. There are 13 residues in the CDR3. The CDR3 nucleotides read TGTGCCAGCAGTGAACCGGGAAGCAATGAGCAGTTCTTC. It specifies CASSEPGSNEQFF.

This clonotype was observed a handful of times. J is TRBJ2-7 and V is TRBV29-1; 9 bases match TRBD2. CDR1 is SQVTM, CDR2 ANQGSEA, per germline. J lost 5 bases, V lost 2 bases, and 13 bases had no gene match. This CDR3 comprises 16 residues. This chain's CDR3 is CSVEFPKSGRQNEQYF. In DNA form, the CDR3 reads TGCAGCGTTGAATTTCCCAAGAGCGGGAGGCAAAACGAGCAGTACTTC.

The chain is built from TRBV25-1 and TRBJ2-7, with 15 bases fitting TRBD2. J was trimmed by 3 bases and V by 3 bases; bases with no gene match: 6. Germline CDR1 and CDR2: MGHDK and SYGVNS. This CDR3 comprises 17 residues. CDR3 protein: CASSDGLAGGIYYEQYF. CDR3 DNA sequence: TGTGCCAGCAGTGATGGACTAGCGGGAGGGATCTACTACGAGCAGTACTTC.

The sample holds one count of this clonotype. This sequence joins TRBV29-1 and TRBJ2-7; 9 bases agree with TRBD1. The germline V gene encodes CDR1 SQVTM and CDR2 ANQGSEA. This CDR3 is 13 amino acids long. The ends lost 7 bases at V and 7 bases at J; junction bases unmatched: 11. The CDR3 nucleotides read TGCAGCGCCGTGGCCGGGACAGGGTTAGAGCAGTACTTC. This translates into CSAVAGTGLEQYF.

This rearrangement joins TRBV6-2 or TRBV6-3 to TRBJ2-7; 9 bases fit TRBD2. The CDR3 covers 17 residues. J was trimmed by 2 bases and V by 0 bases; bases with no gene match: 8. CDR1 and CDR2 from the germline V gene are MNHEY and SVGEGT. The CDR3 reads CASSYSSSGTVTYEQYF. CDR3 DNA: TGTGCCAGCAGTTACTCTTCTAGCGGGACAGTGACCTACGAGCAGTACTTC.

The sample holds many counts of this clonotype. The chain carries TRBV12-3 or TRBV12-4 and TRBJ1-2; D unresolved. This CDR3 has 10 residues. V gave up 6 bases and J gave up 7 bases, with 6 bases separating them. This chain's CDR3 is CASSRLGYTF. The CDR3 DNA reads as TGTGCCAGCAGCCGGCTTGGCTACACCTTC.

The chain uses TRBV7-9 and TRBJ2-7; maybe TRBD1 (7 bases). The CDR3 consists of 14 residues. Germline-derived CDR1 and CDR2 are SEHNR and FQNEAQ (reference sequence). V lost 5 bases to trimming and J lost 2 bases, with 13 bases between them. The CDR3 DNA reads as TGTGCCAGCAGCCGTACAGGGGAGGCCTACGAGCAGTACTTC. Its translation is CASSRTGEAYEQYF.

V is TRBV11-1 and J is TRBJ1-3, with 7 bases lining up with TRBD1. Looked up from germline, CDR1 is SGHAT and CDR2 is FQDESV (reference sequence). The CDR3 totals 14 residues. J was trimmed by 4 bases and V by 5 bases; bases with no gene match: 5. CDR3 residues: CASSTTGFGNTIYF. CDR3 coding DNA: TGTGCCAGCAGCACGACAGGGTTCGGAAACACCATATATTTT.

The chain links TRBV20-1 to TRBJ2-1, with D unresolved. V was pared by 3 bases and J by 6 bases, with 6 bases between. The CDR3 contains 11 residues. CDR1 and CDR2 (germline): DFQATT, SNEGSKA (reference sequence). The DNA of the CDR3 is TGCAGTGCTAGGCTCAGCAATGAGCAGTTCTTC. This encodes CSARLSNEQFF.

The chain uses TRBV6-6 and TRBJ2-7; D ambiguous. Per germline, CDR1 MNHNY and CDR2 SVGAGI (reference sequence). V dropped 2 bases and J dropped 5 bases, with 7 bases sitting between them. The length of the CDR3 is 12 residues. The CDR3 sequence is CASSYGSHEQYF. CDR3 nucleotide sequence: TGTGCCAGCAGTTACGGCAGCCACGAGCAGTACTTC.

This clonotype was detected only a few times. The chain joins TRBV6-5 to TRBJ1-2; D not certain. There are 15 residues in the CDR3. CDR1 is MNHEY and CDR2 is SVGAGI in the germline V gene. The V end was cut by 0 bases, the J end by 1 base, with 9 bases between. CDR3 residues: CASSYSKGNNYGYTF. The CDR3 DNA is TGTGCCAGCAGTTACTCTAAAGGGAATAACTATGGCTACACCTTC.

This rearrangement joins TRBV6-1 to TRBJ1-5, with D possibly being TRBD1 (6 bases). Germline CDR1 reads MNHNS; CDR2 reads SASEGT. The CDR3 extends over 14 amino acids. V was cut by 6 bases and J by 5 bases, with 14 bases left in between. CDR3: CASREQGAHQPQHF. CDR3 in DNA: TGTGCCAGCAGGGAACAGGGAGCCCATCAGCCCCAGCATTTT.